This T cell receptor beta chain was recovered during a study of blood T cell repertoires in COVID-19. Study summary: The samples span acute and convalescent COVID-19 from the United States, Italy and Spain. PBMCs, B-cell-depleted T cells, or T cells provided the cDNA or gDNA that made up the material.

Authors' analysis steps: It was from reference gene primer amplification that nucleated cell counts were estimated. The repertoire was sequenced with immunoSEQ multiplex PCR; TCRdb's copy has only in-frame clones and lacks some. V and J calls and clone size are copied from that table; D and trimming were computed from the DNA. The profile shows about 170,000 clones, just under 85% of them singletons. The germline V gene has CDR1 MNHNY and CDR2 SVGAGI (reference sequence). Trimming cost V 2 bases and J 5 bases; bases outside gene matches: 9. The CDR3 contains 16 residues. This TCR derives from a woman older than 75 with acute or convalescent COVID-19. The sample taken for sequencing was peripheral blood. The chain uses TRBV6-6 and TRBJ2-1; 7 bases line up with TRBD2. The CDR3 protein is CASSYDGTTFNNEQFF. The CDR3 DNA reads TGTGCCAGCAGTTACGACGGGACTACTTTTAACAATGAGCAGTTCTTC.